A selection of T cell receptor beta chains follows, all from one sample in a study of shared clonotypes between healthy human individuals. Sequencing used immunoSEQ multiplex PCR; TCRdb keeps in-frame clones, though not all of them. Of under 650,000 clones in the sample, roughly 95% are singletons; the top ten hold 0.06%. The sequencing input was naive CD4+ T cells sorted from blood. These receptors were taken from a woman aged 25 to 39 in good health. Each CDR3 is given with its conserved first and last residue. A clone size is listed for some rows: how often the clone was seen (once, few, many), or a class if it is expanded.

NA | TRBV19 | CASSVGTTQETQYF
NA | TRBV5-1 | CASSLVASGTQETQYF
NA | TRBV27 | CASRYGQGGTEAFF
NA | TRBV2 | CASSLSGDQPQHF
NA | TRBV25-1 | CASSEAYGRGQHNEQFF
NA | TRBV6-5 | CASGWTGNSGNTIYF
NA | TRBV7-3 | CASSSDGRAYEQYF
NA | TRBV5-4 | CASSLERTRGAGSYYEQYF
NA | TRBV29-1 | CSVHGGPGHYNEQFF
few | TRBV28 | CASSSGQGPYEQYF
NA | TRBV27 | CASSLMQAGTNEQFF
few | TRBV6-5 | CASSPGRTNQPQHF
NA | TRBV6-1 | CASKPGPMNTEAFF
NA | TRBV4-2 | CASSQELAGGLGNEQFF
NA | TRBV6-4 | CASSSYRGRYIEKLFF
NA | TRBV5-8 | CASSLFGTVGTQYF
NA | TRBV9 | CASSVLGVSGTQYF
once | TRBV28 | CASSLWSGGTGVNTGELFF
NA | TRBV5-1 | CASSFSGRGTDTQYF
NA | TRBV21-1 | CASIIRDRKSSGANVLTF
NA | TRBV9 | CASSVDAGGAGEQFF
NA | TRBV6-5 | CASSYSGANEKLFF
once | TRBV28 | CASRFTSGTEAFF
NA | TRBV28 | CASSPEKNSGGGYTF
NA | TRBV7-2 | CASSLAQGVGYGYTF
NA | TRBV28 | CASRVGQGRFRNQPQHF
NA | TRBV28 | CASSTGGASGWSSEQYF
NA | TRBV7-2 | CASSRAAGMNTEAFF
once | TRBV2 | CASGTGGNTIYF
NA | TRBV19 | CASSIDLTSSGANVLTF
NA | TRBV4-2 | CASSQDRGNTGELFF
NA | TRBV5-1 | CASSLAPGATDTQYF
once | TRBV19 | CASTPPPFSGSTDTQYF
NA | TRBV19 | CASSIVQSYEQYF
few | TRBV20-1 | CSALGDKQFF
NA | TRBV5-6 | CASSLFDRPNEQYF
once | TRBV18 | CASSPVAGGSDTQYF
NA | TRBV7-9 | CASSSGLPEQFF
NA | TRBV6-4 | CASSDLTEAFF
NA | TRBV5-1 | CASSLEGQLYNEQFF
NA | TRBV18 | CASSSRQGANGYTF
NA | TRBV9 | CASSVGGLAGSFQETQYF
NA | TRBV11-2 | CASSFTSGSSNEQFF
NA | TRBV28 | CASSSGGAKFHEQYF
NA | TRBV5-1 | CASSLVAGQAGNTIYF
NA | TRBV11-2 | CASRVQGAMATEAFF
NA | TRBV7-2 | CASSSTTSGRWDTQYF
once | TRBV18 | CASSPPGAGPGLEPFEQYF